This T cell receptor beta chain emerged from a study of OX40 agonist ivuxolimab in advanced cancers. The CDR3 runs to 16 residues. V gave up 4 bases and J gave up 9 bases; unmatched junction bases: 9. The germline CDR1 and CDR2 sequences are LNHDA and SQIVND (reference sequence). This clone was detected once. Its antigen is as yet unknown. Sequenced by immunoSEQ multiplex PCR; TCRdb stores in-frame clones only, minus some. The sample includes some 85,000 clones, around nine tenths of them seen just once. Overall study results and limits: Dosing at 0.1 to 3.0 mg/kg was accompanied by clonal expansion of CD4+ and CD8+ blood T cells by week 6.

The gene calls are TRBV19 and TRBJ2-1; 13 positions agree with TRBD2. The sequenced sample was CD4+ or CD8+ T cells sorted from blood, obtained in a trial of the OX40 agonist ivuxolimab. This clonotype was sampled from an adult with an advanced solid tumor such as melanoma, head and neck, liver or kidney cancer. This CDR3 reads CASSKRGTSGVREQFF. The DNA for the CDR3 is TGTGCCAGTAGTAAGCGGGGGACTAGCGGGGTCCGTGAGCAGTTCTTC.